These 13 T cell receptor beta chains were all obtained from the same sample, sequenced in a study of vaccination and CD4 T cells after COVID-19. This sample's treatment: roughly ten-day PBMC culture with coronavirus spike peptide pools or control peptides (ViraFEST assay). Once obtained from cultured CD4+ T cells, the DNA was sequenced using the Oncomine TCR Beta short-read assay. In TCRdb, the PCR reads were re-called with MiXCR into one record per CDR3 protein. This repertoire shows about 9,600 distinct CDR3 sequences, around 30% found once; its top ten account for 8.5% to 10%. These TCRs are of unknown antigen specificity. Specimen: CD4+ T cells from blood, cultured in vitro, collected after SARS-CoV-2 vaccination. The receptors stem from a human donor who had recovered from COVID-19.

The rearrangement uses TRBV7-2 and TRBJ1-2, with 8 bases aligning to TRBD1. With V trimmed by 1 base and J by 4 bases, 5 bases remained unmatched. The germline gives CDR1 SGHTA, CDR2 FQGNSA. This CDR3 comprises 15 residues. CDR3 in DNA: TGTGCCAGCAGCTTAGGCCCAGGGGGCGTCTATGGCTACACCTTC. Translated: CASSLGPGGVYGYTF.

J is TRBJ2-3 and V is TRBV7-2; 7 bases match TRBD2. The J segment lost 0 bases and the V segment lost 0 bases, leaving 6 bases of the junction unmatched. The CDR3 is 17 residues long. The germline CDR1 and CDR2 sequences are SGHTA and FQGNSA. The CDR3, as DNA: TGTACCAGCAGCTTAGCCCGACTAGCCGTTAGCACAGATACGCAGTATTTT. Its translation: CTSSLARLAVSTDTQYF.

This clonotype was seen a handful of times. The chain is built from TRBV7-2 and TRBJ1-1; 9 bases line up with TRBD1. After removal of 4 bases from V and 5 bases from J, the junction contained 5 bases not matched to a gene. In germline, CDR1 is SGHTA, CDR2 FQGNSA. The CDR3 contains 14 residues. The CDR3 region has the DNA TGTGCCAGCAGCTCGACAGGGGGTTTGACTGAAGCTTTCTTT. This translates into CASSSTGGLTEAFF.

The V and J genes are TRBV6-2 or TRBV6-3 and TRBJ2-1; 10 nucleotides match TRBD2. Germline V gene data show CDR1 as MNHEY and CDR2 as SVGEGT. The CDR3 spans 17 residues. Germline trimming cut 6 bases from V and 7 bases from J; bases unmatched to any gene: 15. The CDR3 protein is CASRSPGGVAGGNEQFF. The CDR3 DNA reads TGTGCCAGCAGATCCCCTGGAGGGGTAGCGGGAGGTAATGAGCAGTTCTTC.

The chain combines TRBV28 with TRBJ1-3; D is possibly TRBD1 (6 bases). V shed 7 bases and J shed 3 bases, with 13 bases lying between them. This CDR3 is 14 amino acids long. The V gene's germline CDR1 is MDHEN and CDR2 SYDVKM. The CDR3 sequence: CASTQGGVGNTIYF. As DNA, the CDR3 is TGTGCCAGCACCCAAGGGGGGGTTGGAAACACCATATATTTT.

The V gene is TRBV18, the J gene TRBJ2-1, with 7 bases identical to TRBD2. This CDR3 is built from 18 residues. The ends lost 0 bases at V and 8 bases at J; junction bases unmatched: 16. Looked up from germline, CDR1 is KGHSH and CDR2 is LQKENI. The CDR3 spells CASSPPGRGRILPHEQFF. CDR3 DNA sequence: TGTGCCAGCTCACCACCGGGCCGCGGGAGAATTCTACCCCATGAGCAGTTCTTC.

There are a few counts of this clonotype. J is TRBJ2-1 and V is TRBV6-2 or TRBV6-3; D is undetermined. CDR1 is MNHEY, CDR2 SVGEGT, per germline. Trimming removed 6 bases at V and 5 bases at J, with 14 bases between. The CDR3 is 14 amino acids. CDR3 DNA: TGTGCCAGCAGGTTGGGCCCAACTAACAATGAGCAGTTCTTC. Translated, it gives CASRLGPTNNEQFF.

This clonotype has a handful of counts. The chain combines TRBV7-2 with TRBJ1-1; D is possibly TRBD1 (6 bases). The V and J ends lost 7 bases and 6 bases respectively, with 12 bases between them. CDR1 is SGHTA, CDR2 FQGNSA, per germline. This CDR3 region has 12 residues. CDR3 nucleotides: TGTGCCAGCACCGTACAGGGAGCTGAAGCTTTCTTT. This encodes CASTVQGAEAFF.

This clonotype was seen a few times. The chain joins TRBV27 to TRBJ1-5; the match to TRBD1 covers 8 bases. V was pared by 5 bases and J by 9 bases, with 9 bases of the junction left unmatched. CDR3 size: 14 residues. Germline assignment: CDR1 MNHEY and CDR2 SMNVEV (reference sequence). The CDR3 nucleotides are TGTGCCAGCAGTAAGGACAGGGCTGGGAGGCCCCAGCATTTT. Amino acid sequence: CASSKDRAGRPQHF.

The chain joins TRBV6-4 to TRBJ2-1, with TRBD1 matching over 8 bases. Germline V lookup: CDR1 MRHNA, CDR2 SNTAGT. The CDR3 consists of 16 residues. Losses at the gene ends were 0 bases for V and 1 base for J; bases not matched to a gene: 2. CDR3 sequence: CASSDSGTGSYNEQFF. CDR3 nucleotide sequence: TGTGCCAGCAGTGACTCTGGGACAGGTTCCTACAATGAGCAGTTCTTC.

This clonotype was picked up a small number of times. V and J are TRBV7-2 and TRBJ1-2; D not resolved. CDR1 SGHTA and CDR2 FQGNSA come from the germline V gene. CDR3 length equals 15 residues. Trimming removed 6 bases from V and 0 bases from J, with 14 bases in between. The CDR3 sequence: CASRVALTPNYGYTF. The CDR3 nucleotides read TGTGCCAGCAGGGTAGCCCTGACCCCTAACTATGGCTACACCTTC.

The V and J genes are TRBV25-1 and TRBJ2-1, with a weak D call TRBD1 (6 bases). The V gene lost 6 bases and the J gene lost 0 bases, with 27 bases spanning the gap. Germline V gene data show CDR1 as MGHDK and CDR2 as SYGVNS. CDR3 length: 20 residues. The CDR3 loop is CASSPVAGVNFQSSYNEQFF. The CDR3 nucleotides are TGTGCCAGCAGCCCGGTGGCAGGGGTCAACTTTCAGAGCTCCTACAATGAGCAGTTCTTC.

V usage is TRBV7-2 and J usage is TRBJ2-4, with D hard to call. Deletions cut 5 bases from V and 8 bases from J, with 13 bases between. In germline, CDR1 is SGHTA, CDR2 FQGNSA. This CDR3 contains 13 residues. The DNA of the CDR3 is TGTGCCAGCAGCCATGGGCGGAAGGACATTCAGTACTTC. It codes for CASSHGRKDIQYF.